This passage covers 5 T cell receptor beta chains from one sample sequenced in a study of blood T cell repertoires in COVID-19. Only in-frame clones appear in the TCRdb table, and some are missing; sequencing was by immunoSEQ multiplex PCR. The data show about 230,000 clones, about 85% seen once. Sequenced sample: peripheral blood. These receptors came from a man between 40 and 49 years old with acute or convalescent COVID-19.

The rearrangement joins TRBV6-1 to TRBJ1-2; no definite D call. The V gene's germline CDR1 is MNHNS and CDR2 SASEGT. The CDR3 is made up of 15 amino acids. V lost 3 bases and J lost 0, with 11 bases in between. The chain's CDR3 is CASSDQLGANYGYTF. CDR3 sequence (DNA): TGTGCCAGCAGTGACCAGTTGGGCGCTAACTATGGCTACACCTTC.

The chain carries TRBV2 and TRBJ1-5; D perhaps matches TRBD1 (6 bases). Trimming stripped 5 bases from V and 7 bases from J, with 15 bases between. The germline CDR1 and CDR2 sequences are SNHLY and FYNNEI. This CDR3 contains 14 residues. The CDR3 region is CASSRDTGGQPQHF. The CDR3 region has the DNA TGTGCCAGCAGTCGGGACACCGGCGGACAGCCCCAGCATTTT.

The CDR3 here is CASSLTSGVLDTQYF. CDR3 in DNA: TGTGCCAGCAGCTTAACTAGCGGGGTTTTAGATACGCAGTATTTT. The rearrangement uses TRBV7-2 and TRBJ2-3, with 10 bases matching TRBD2. The junction had 4 bases not matched to a gene; V was cut back by 2 bases and J by 5 bases. CDR1 and CDR2 from the germline V gene are SGHTA and FQGNSA. This CDR3 is built from 15 residues.

V gene TRBV2 combines with J gene TRBJ1-2; D is unresolved. V gave up 6 bases and J gave up 4 bases, with 15 bases separating them. Germline CDR1 SNHLY, CDR2 FYNNEI. This CDR3 is built from 14 residues. The CDR3 DNA reads TGTGCCAGCAGAGGGCCAGGACTGGTCTATGGCTACACCTTC. Protein: CASRGPGLVYGYTF.

V gene TRBV6-2 or TRBV6-3 combines with J gene TRBJ2-7, with 13 bases that match TRBD2. J lost 4 bases, V lost 4 bases, and 4 bases had no gene match. Germline V gives CDR1 MNHEY, CDR2 SVGEGT. The CDR3 runs 15 residues. The CDR3 region has the DNA TGTGCCAGCAGTTTGGGACTAGCGGGGCCTTACGAGCAGTACTTC. As protein: CASSLGLAGPYEQYF.